This T cell receptor (beta chain) was sequenced during a study of monozygotic twins with cystic fibrosis. Study-level results: Unrelated CF individuals shared fewer identical clonotypes than monozygotic CF twins.

V was pared by 2 bases and J by 6 bases, with 6 bases between. CDR3 length: 12 amino acids. Germline loops: CDR1 SGHTA, CDR2 FQGNSA. Generated by immunoSEQ multiplex PCR, the TCRdb table keeps only in-frame clones and is missing some. The sample carries under 25,000 clones, over 95% recorded once. Comment on this clone: Antigen: not known.

The rearrangement joins TRBV7-2 to TRBJ2-3; D not resolved. The TCR sequence derives from a girl aged 10-17 years with cystic fibrosis. Sample: blood. The CDR3 DNA reads as TGTGCCAGCAGCTTATTGATCGATACGCAGTATTTT. This sequence encodes CASSLLIDTQYF.